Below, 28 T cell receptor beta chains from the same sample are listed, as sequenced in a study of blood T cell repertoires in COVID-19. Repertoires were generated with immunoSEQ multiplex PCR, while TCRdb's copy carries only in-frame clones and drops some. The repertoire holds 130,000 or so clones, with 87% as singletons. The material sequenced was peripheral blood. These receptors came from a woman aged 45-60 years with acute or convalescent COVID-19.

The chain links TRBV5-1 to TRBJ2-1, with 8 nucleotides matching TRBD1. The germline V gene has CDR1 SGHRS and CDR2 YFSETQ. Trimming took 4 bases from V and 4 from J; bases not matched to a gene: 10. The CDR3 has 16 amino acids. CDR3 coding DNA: TGCGCCAGCAGCCCACGACAGGGGAGTACGTACAATGAGCAGTTCTTC. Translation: CASSPRQGSTYNEQFF.

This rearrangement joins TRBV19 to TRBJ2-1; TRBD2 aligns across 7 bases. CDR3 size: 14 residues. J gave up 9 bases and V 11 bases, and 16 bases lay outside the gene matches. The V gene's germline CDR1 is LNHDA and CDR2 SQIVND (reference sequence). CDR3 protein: CASGQGGIGSEQFF. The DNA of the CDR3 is TGTGCCTCTGGGCAGGGAGGGATAGGTAGTGAGCAGTTCTTC.

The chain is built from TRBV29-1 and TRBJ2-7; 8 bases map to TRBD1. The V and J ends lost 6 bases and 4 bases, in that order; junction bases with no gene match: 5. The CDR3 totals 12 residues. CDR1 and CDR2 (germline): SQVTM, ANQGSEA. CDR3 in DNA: TGCAGCGTCGGCAGACAGGGGTACGAGCAGTACTTC. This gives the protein CSVGRQGYEQYF.

The CDR3 loop is CAISVSGPVETQYF. The DNA for the CDR3 is TGTGCCATCAGTGTCAGCGGACCAGTCGAGACCCAGTACTTC. The gene calls are TRBV10-3 and TRBJ2-5, with D possibly being TRBD2 (5 bases). Germline V gene sequence: CDR1 ENHRY, CDR2 SYGVKD. The CDR3 runs 14 residues. Deletions cut 4 bases from V and 5 bases from J, with 14 bases between.

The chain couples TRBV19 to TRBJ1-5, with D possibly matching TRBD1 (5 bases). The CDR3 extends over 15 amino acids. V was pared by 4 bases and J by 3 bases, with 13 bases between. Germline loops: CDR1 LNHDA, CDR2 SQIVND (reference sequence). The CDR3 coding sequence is TGTGCCAGTAGTAAAGAAGGGGTTCCCAATCAGCCCCAGCATTTT. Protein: CASSKEGVPNQPQHF.

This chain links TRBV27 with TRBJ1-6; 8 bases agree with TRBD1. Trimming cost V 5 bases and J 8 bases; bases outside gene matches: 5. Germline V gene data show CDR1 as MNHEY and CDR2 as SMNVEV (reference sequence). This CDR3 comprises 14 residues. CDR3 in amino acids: CASSPGQGYSPLHF. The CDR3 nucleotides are TGTGCCAGCAGTCCCGGACAGGGATATTCACCCCTCCACTTT.

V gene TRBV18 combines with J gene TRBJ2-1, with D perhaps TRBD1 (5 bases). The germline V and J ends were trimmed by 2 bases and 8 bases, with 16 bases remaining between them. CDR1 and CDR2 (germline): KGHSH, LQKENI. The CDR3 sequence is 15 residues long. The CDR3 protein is CASSPVQGNFDEQFF. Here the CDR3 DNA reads TGTGCCAGCTCACCAGTCCAGGGAAATTTCGATGAGCAGTTCTTC.

The CDR3 nucleotides read TGTGCCACCAGCTCCGAGGGTGAGCAGTTCTTC. Translation: CATSSEGEQFF. The chain couples TRBV24-1 to TRBJ2-1; maybe TRBD2 (5 bases). V was pared by 7 bases and J by 9 bases, with 9 bases between. CDR1 KGHDR and CDR2 SFDVKD come from the germline V gene. The CDR3 extends over 11 amino acids.

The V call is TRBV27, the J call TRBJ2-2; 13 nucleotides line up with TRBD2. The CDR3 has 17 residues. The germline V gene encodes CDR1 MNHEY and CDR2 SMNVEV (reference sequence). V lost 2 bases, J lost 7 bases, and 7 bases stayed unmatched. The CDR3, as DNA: TGTGCCAGCAGTTTACTACTAGCGGGAGGGGGAGGCGGGGAGCTGTTTTTT. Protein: CASSLLLAGGGGGELFF.

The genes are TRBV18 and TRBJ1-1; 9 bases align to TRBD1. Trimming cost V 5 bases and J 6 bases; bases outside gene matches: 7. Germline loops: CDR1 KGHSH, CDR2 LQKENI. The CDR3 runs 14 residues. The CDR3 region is CASSARQGEAEAFF. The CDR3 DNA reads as TGTGCCAGCTCAGCCAGACAGGGGGAGGCTGAAGCTTTCTTT.

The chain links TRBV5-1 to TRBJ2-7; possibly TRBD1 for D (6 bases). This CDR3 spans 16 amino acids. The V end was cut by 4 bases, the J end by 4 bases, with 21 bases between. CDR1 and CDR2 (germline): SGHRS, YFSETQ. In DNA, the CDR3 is TGCGCCAGCAGCGCCACCTGGGACAATATGGGGTACGAGCAGTACTTC. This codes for CASSATWDNMGYEQYF.

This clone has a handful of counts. The CDR3 DNA reads TGTGCCAGCAGCCGGGGACAGGAGCAGTACTTC. It codes for CASSRGQEQYF. This rearrangement joins TRBV12-3 or TRBV12-4 to TRBJ2-7, with 7 bases identical to TRBD1. V shed 6 bases, J shed 7 bases, and the junction held 3 bases outside the gene matches. The CDR3 is made up of 11 amino acids.

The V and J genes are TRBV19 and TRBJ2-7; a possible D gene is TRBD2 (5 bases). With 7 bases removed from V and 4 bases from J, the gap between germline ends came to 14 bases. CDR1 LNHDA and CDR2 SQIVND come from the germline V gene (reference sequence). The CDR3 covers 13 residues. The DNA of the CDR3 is TGTGCCAGTAACGGGGATAATTTTTACGAGCAGTACTTC. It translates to CASNGDNFYEQYF. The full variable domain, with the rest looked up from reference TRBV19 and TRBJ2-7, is DGGITQSPKYLFRKEGQNVTLSCEQNLNHDAMYWYRQDPGQGLRLIYYSQIVNDFQKGDIAEGYSVSREKKESFPLTVTSAQKNPTAFYLCASNGDNFYEQYFGPGTRLTVT.

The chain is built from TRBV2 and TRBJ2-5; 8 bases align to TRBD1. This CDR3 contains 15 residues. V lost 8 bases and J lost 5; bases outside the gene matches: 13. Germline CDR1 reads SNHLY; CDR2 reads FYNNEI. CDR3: CASDWSGQVGETQYF. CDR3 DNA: TGTGCCAGCGATTGGTCGGGACAGGTGGGGGAGACCCAGTACTTC.

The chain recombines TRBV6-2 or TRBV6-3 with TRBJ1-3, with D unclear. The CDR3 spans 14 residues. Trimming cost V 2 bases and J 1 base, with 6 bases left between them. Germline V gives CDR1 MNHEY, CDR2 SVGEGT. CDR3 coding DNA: TGTGCCAGCAGTTACCGGAGTTCTGGAAACACCATATATTTT. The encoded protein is CASSYRSSGNTIYF.

CDR3 region: CAWGLNRDGAFF. CDR3 nucleotide sequence: TGTGCCTGGGGCCTCAACAGGGACGGAGCTTTCTTT. The chain is built from TRBV30 and TRBJ1-1; weak D call: TRBD1 (6 bases). This CDR3 is 12 amino acids long. Looked up from germline, CDR1 is GTSNPN and CDR2 is SVGIG (reference sequence). V was trimmed by 5 bases and J by 10 bases, leaving 17 bases between them.

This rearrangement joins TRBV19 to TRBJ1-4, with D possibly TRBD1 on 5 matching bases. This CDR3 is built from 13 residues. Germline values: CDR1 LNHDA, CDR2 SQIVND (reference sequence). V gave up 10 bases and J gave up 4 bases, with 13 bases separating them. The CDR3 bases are TGTGCCACCGCGGGGCAGATTAATGAAAAACTGTTTTTT. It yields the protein CATAGQINEKLFF.

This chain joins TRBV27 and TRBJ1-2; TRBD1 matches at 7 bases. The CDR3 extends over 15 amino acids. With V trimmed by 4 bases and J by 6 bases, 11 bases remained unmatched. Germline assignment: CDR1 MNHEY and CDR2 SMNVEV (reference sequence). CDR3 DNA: TGTGCCAGCAGTTCCTTTTCCGGGACAGTAGATGGCTACACCTTC. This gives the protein CASSSFSGTVDGYTF.

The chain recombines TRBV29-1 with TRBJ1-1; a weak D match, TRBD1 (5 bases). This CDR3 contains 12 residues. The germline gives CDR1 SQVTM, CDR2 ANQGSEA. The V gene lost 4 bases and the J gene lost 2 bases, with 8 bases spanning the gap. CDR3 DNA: TGCAGCGTTGCCAGGGTCAACACTGAAGCTTTCTTT. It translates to CSVARVNTEAFF.

This chain's CDR3 is CASSFGLDEQFF. CDR3 nucleotide sequence: TGTGCCAGCAGTTTTGGGCTCGATGAGCAGTTCTTC. This chain links TRBV6-6 with TRBJ2-1; D not resolved. The V gene's germline CDR1 is MNHNY and CDR2 SVGAGI (reference sequence). Trimming stripped 4 bases from V and 8 bases from J, with 9 bases between. This CDR3 comprises 12 residues.

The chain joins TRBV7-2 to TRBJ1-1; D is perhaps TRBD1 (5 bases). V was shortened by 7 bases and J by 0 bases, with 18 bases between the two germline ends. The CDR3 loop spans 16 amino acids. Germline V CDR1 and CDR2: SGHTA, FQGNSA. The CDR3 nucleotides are TGTGCCAGCATTGAGGATTCAGGGCGGATGAACACTGAAGCTTTCTTT. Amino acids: CASIEDSGRMNTEAFF.

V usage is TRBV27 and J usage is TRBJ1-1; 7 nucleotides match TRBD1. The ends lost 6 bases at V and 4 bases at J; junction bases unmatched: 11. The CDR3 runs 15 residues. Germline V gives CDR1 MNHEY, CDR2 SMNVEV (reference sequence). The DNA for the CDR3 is TGTGCCAGCAGGCAGACAGGGTCTTGGCCCACTGAAGCTTTCTTT. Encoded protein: CASRQTGSWPTEAFF.

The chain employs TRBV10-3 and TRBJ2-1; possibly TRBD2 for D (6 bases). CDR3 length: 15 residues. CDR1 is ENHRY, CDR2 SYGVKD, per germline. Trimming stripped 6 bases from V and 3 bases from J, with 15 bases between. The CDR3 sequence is CAIRPTEGLYNEQFF. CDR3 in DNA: TGTGCCATCAGGCCCACGGAGGGCCTCTACAATGAGCAGTTCTTC.

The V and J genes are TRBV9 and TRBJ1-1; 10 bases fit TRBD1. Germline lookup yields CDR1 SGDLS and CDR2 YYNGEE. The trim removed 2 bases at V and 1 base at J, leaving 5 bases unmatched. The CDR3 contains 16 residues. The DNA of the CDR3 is TGTGCCAGCAGCGTGGGGACAGGGGTTACGAACACTGAAGCTTTCTTT. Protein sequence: CASSVGTGVTNTEAFF.

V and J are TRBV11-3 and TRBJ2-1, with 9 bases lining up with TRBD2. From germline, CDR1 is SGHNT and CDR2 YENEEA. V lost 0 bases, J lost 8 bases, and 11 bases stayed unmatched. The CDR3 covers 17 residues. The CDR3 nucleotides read TGTGCCAGCAGCTTAGATTACGGCGGGGGGGCTGTCGATGAGCAGTTCTTC. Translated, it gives CASSLDYGGGAVDEQFF.

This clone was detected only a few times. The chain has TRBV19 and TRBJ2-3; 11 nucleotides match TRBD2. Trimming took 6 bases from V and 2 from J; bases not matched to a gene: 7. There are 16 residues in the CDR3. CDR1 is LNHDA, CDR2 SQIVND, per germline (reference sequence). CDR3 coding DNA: TGTGCCAGTAGCTCCGGACTAGCGGGCCTCACAGATACGCAGTATTTT. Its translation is CASSSGLAGLTDTQYF.

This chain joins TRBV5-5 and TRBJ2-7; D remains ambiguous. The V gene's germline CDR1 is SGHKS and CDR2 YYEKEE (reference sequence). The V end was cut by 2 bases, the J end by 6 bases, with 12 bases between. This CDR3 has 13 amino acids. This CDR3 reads CASSFGGGLEQYF. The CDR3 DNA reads TGTGCCAGCAGCTTTGGTGGTGGGCTCGAGCAGTACTTC.

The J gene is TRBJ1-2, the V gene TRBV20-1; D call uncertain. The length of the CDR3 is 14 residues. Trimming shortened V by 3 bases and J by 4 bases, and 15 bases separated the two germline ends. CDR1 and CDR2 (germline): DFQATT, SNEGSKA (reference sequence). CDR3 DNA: TGCAGTGCTAGTTTGGCCAGCGTGGGCTATGGCTACACCTTC. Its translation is CSASLASVGYGYTF.